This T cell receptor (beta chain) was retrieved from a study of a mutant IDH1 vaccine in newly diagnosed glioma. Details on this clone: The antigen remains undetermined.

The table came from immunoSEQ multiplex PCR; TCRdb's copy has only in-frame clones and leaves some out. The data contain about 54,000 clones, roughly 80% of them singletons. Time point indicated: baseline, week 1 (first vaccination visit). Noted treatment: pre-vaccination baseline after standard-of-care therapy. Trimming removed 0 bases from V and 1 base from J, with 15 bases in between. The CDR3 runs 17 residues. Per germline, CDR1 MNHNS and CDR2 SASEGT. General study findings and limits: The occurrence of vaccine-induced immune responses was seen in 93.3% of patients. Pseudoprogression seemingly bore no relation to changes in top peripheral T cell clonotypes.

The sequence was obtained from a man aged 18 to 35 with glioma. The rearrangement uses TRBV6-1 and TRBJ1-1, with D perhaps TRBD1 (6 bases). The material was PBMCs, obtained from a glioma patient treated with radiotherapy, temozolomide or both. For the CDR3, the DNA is TGTGCCAGCAGTGAAGCGTGGACAGAGGGGCCGAACACTGAAGCTTTCTTT. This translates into CASSEAWTEGPNTEAFF.